This T cell receptor (beta chain) originates from a study of T cell repertoires in cytomegalovirus infection. Study at large: It was the public TCR beta signatures that indicated both CMV infection and matching HLA type.

The study, taken as a whole, reports: HLA-C-restricted, CMV-specific TCR beta clonotypes were dominant ex vivo.

Via MiXCR, TCRdb re-called the reads, giving one row per CDR3 protein. Here the sample spans fewer than 700,000 distinct CDR3 sequences, 24% being singletons. Points on this clonotype: Antigen: not known.

The length of the CDR3 is 15 residues. V was pared by 1 base and J by 2 bases, with 12 bases between. Germline CDR1 and CDR2: SGHRS and YFSETQ. The chain is built from TRBV5-1 and TRBJ1-1, with a weak D call TRBD1 (6 bases). Material: CD8+ T cells from PBMCs. This clonotype was obtained from a human donor in good health (CMV status not recorded). Some clones in this sample may be carry-over from other donors' samples. CDR3 coding DNA: TGCGCCAGCAGCTTGTTTAAGGGGGAAAACACTGAAGCTTTCTTT. It codes for CASSLFKGENTEAFF.